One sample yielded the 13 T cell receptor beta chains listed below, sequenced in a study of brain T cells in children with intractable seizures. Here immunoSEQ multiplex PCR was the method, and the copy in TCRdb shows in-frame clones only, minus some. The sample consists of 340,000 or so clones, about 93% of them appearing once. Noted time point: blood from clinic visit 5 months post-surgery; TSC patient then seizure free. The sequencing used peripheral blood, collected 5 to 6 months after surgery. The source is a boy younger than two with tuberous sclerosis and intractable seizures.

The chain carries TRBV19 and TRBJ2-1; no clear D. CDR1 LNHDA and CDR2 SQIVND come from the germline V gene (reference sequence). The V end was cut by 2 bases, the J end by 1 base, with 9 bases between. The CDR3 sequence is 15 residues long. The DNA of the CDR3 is TGTGCCAGTAGTATAAGTGGTGGGTCCTACAATGAGCAGTTCTTC. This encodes CASSISGGSYNEQFF.

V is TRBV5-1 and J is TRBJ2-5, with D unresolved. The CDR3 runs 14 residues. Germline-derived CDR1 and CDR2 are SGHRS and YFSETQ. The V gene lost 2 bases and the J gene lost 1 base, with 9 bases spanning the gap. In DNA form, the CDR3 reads TGCGCCAGCAGCTTACCCGCCTCCCAAGAGACCCAGTACTTC. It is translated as CASSLPASQETQYF.

Here the CDR3 reads CAISESFIEAAGETQYF. DNA of the CDR3: TGTGCCATCAGTGAGTCTTTCATTGAAGCGGCTGGGGAGACCCAGTACTTC. This chain connects TRBV10-3 to TRBJ2-5, with a weak D call TRBD2 (5 bases). The length of the CDR3 is 17 residues. Germline V gene lookup returns CDR1 ENHRY and CDR2 SYGVKD. V shed 0 bases and J shed 5 bases, with 19 bases lying between them.

CDR3: CAWRDAGSSYEQYF. In DNA, the CDR3 is TGTGCCTGGAGGGATGCGGGGAGCTCCTACGAGCAGTACTTC. This chain uses TRBV30 with TRBJ2-7; D possibly corresponds to TRBD2 (6 bases). The germline gives CDR1 GTSNPN, CDR2 SVGIG (reference sequence). Trimming cost V 3 bases and J 0 bases, with 12 bases left between them. The CDR3 consists of 14 residues.

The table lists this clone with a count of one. The CDR3 DNA reads TGTGCCAGCAGCTCTACATGGGGGGATCGAAATAATTCACCCCTCCACTTT. Encoded protein: CASSSTWGDRNNSPLHF. The chain employs TRBV7-9 and TRBJ1-6, with D tentatively TRBD1 (5 bases). Germline V gene sequence: CDR1 SEHNR, CDR2 FQNEAQ (reference sequence). Between the trimmed V and J ends, which lost 4 bases and 5 bases, there was a span of 18 bases. CDR3 length: 17 residues.

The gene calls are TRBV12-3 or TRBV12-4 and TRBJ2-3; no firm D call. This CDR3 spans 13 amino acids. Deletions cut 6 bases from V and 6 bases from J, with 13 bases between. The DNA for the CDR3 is TGTGCCAGCAGCATGGGGTCCGGGGATACGCAGTATTTT. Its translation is CASSMGSGDTQYF.

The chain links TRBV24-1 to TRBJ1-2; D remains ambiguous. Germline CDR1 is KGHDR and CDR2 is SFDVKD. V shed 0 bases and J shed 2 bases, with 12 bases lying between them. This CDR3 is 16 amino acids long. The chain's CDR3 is CATSDLDPAANYGYTF. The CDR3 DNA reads TGTGCCACCAGTGATTTGGACCCAGCCGCGAACTATGGCTACACCTTC.

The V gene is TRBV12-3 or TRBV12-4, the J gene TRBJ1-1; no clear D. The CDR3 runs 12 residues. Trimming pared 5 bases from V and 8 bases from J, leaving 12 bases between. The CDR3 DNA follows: TGTGCCAGCAGTGACGGACCCGGGGAAGCTTTCTTT. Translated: CASSDGPGEAFF.

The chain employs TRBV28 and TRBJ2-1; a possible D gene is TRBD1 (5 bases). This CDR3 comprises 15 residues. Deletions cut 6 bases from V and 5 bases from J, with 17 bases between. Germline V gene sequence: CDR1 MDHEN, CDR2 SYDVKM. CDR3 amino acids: CASSPAGWVDNEQFF. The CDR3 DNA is TGTGCCAGCAGCCCCGCAGGGTGGGTCGACAATGAGCAGTTCTTC.

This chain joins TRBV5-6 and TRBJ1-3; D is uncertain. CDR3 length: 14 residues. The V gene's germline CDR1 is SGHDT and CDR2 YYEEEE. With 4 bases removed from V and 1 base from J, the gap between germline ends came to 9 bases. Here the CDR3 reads CASSRGVSGNTIYF. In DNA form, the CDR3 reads TGTGCCAGCAGCCGGGGAGTATCTGGAAACACCATATATTTT.

CDR3 loop: CASSPQGPNTGELFF. CDR3 nucleotides: TGTGCCAGCAGCCCACAGGGTCCGAACACCGGGGAGCTGTTTTTT. The gene calls are TRBV13 and TRBJ2-2; D possibly corresponds to TRBD1 (6 bases). The CDR3 is made up of 15 amino acids. The V gene's germline CDR1 is PRHDT and CDR2 FYEKMQ (reference sequence). Trimming shortened V by 5 bases and J by 0 bases, and 10 bases separated the two germline ends.

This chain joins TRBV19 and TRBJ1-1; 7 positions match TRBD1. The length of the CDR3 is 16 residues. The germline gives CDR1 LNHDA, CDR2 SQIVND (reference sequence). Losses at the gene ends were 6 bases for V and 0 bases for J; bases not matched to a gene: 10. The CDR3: CASRDTGALMNTEAFF. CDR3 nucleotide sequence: TGTGCCAGTAGGGATACAGGGGCCCTCATGAACACTGAAGCTTTCTTT.

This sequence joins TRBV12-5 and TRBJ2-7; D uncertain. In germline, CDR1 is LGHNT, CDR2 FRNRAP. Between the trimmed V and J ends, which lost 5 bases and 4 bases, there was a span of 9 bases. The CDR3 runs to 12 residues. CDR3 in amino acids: CASGPRRYEQYF. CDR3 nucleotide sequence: TGTGCTAGTGGTCCCCGACGGTACGAGCAGTACTTC.